These 18 T cell receptor beta chains originate from one sample sequenced in a study of CD8+ T cells in alopecia areata (dated by TCRdb to 2016 to 2019). Libraries were constructed by the immunoSEQ multiplex PCR assay. RNA was extracted from all samples and reverse transcribed into cDNA as template for TCR sequencing. TCRdb retrieved this table from immuneACCESS and kept in-frame rearrangements only. Not all clones are present; in checked studies, unresolved V genes account for under half, and no reason is known for the remainder. The sample table contains 100,000 to 150,000 clones; only one count was recorded for around two fifths of them. The leading ten clones occupy about 3.1% of the sample. Sequenced input: CD4+ T cells sorted from blood. The receptors derive from a human donor with alopecia areata.

The V gene is TRBV5-1, the J gene TRBJ1-2; no definite D call. Germline CDR1 reads SGHRS; CDR2 reads YFSETQ. This CDR3 has 16 residues. The V end lost 4 bases, the J end lost 4 bases, and 20 bases lay between the germline ends. CDR3 amino acids: CASSLSQLGTLYGYTF. The CDR3 region has the DNA TGCGCCAGCAGCCTATCCCAACTCGGAACCCTCTATGGCTACACCTTC.

This rearrangement joins TRBV29-1 to TRBJ1-6, with 8 bases identical to TRBD1. The CDR3 runs to 13 residues. V lost 5 bases to trimming and J lost 9 bases; unmatched junction nucleotides: 6. Germline values: CDR1 SQVTM, CDR2 ANQGSEA. The DNA for the CDR3 is TGCAGCGTTAGACAGGGGTTGGGTTCACCCCTCCACTTT. Amino acid sequence: CSVRQGLGSPLHF.

In its sample, this clone was seen once. This rearrangement joins TRBV5-1 to TRBJ2-7; 7 bases fit TRBD1. This CDR3 is 15 amino acids long. The germline V gene encodes CDR1 SGHRS and CDR2 YFSETQ. V lost 0 bases and J lost 0; bases outside the gene matches: 3. The CDR3 sequence: CASSLATGSSYEQYF. As DNA, the CDR3 is TGCGCCAGCAGCTTGGCGACAGGGAGCTCCTACGAGCAGTACTTC.

The chain combines TRBV6-1 with TRBJ2-2; 7 nucleotides agree with TRBD1. The CDR3 sequence is 14 residues long. Germline assignment: CDR1 MNHNS and CDR2 SASEGT. V shed 5 bases, J shed 7 bases, and the junction held 7 bases outside the gene matches. In nucleotides, the CDR3 is TGTGCCAGCAGTAGGGACAGCGACTACGGGGAGCTGTTTTTT. It specifies CASSRDSDYGELFF.

The sample holds a few counts of this clone. The V gene is TRBV29-1, the J gene TRBJ2-5; the D gene is possibly TRBD1 (5 bases). Germline loops: CDR1 SQVTM, CDR2 ANQGSEA. V lost 3 bases to trimming and J lost 3 bases, with 14 bases between them. The CDR3 runs to 14 residues. The CDR3 sequence is CSVDVGQQKETQYF. CDR3 coding DNA: TGCAGCGTTGACGTTGGACAACAGAAAGAGACCCAGTACTTC.

The chain carries TRBV11-2 and TRBJ2-7; D is unresolved. The V end was cut by 6 bases, the J end by 6 bases, with 12 bases between. CDR1 and CDR2 (germline): SGHAT, FQNNGV. The CDR3 loop spans 12 amino acids. This chain's CDR3 is CASRHTGLEQYF. For the CDR3, the DNA is TGTGCCAGCAGACACACTGGGCTCGAGCAGTACTTC. The variable domain in full, completed from reference TRBV11-2 and TRBJ2-7, reads EAGVAQSPRYKIIEKRQSVAFWCNPISGHATLYWYQQILGQGPKLLIQFQNNGVVDDSQLPKDRFSAERLKGVDSTLKIQPAKLEDSAVYLCASRHTGLEQYFGPGTRLTVT.

V usage is TRBV29-1 and J usage is TRBJ1-1; D is undetermined. This CDR3 spans 11 amino acids. Between the trimmed V and J ends, which lost 4 bases and 10 bases, there was a span of 13 bases. CDR1 is SQVTM, CDR2 ANQGSEA, per germline. The CDR3 protein is CSVGFGSGAFF. CDR3 bases: TGCAGCGTTGGGTTCGGGAGCGGAGCTTTCTTT. Variable domain in full (rest from reference TRBV29-1 and TRBJ1-1): SAVISQKPSRDICQRGTSLTIQCQVDSQVTMMFWYRQQPGQSLTLIATANQGSEATYESGFVIDKFPISRPNLTFSTLTVSNMSPEDSSIYLCSVGFGSGAFFGQGTRLTVV.

This clone was seen a handful of times. One end of the junction does not line up with germline, which may come from a read error. The chain carries TRBV7-2 and TRBJ2-3; possibly TRBD2 for D (6 bases). CDR3 length equals 16 residues. Germline CDR1 reads SGHTA; CDR2 reads FQGNSA. CDR3 loop: CASSLDPAGPLPSRNF. DNA of the CDR3: TGTGCCAGCAGCTTAGACCCTGCGGGACCCCTCCCCTCCAGGAATTTT.

This clone was seen more than once but under ten times. The rearrangement uses TRBV15 and TRBJ1-2; D gene unclear. The CDR3 length is 13 residues. Trimming cost V 5 bases and J 8 bases, with 15 bases left between them. Looked up from germline, CDR1 is LNHNV and CDR2 is YYDKDF (reference sequence). This chain's CDR3 is CATSLGEGRGYTF. DNA of the CDR3: TGTGCCACCAGCCTCGGGGAAGGTCGCGGCTACACCTTC.

This clone was seen a few times. The CDR3 nucleotides are TGTGCCAGCAGTTTAGCCGTGACACTTAGCCGCGGGGAGCTGTTTTTT. Protein product: CASSLAVTLSRGELFF. The chain joins TRBV28 to TRBJ2-2; unclear D gene. There are 16 residues in the CDR3. The V end lost 2 bases, the J end lost 7 bases, and 17 bases lay between the germline ends. Per the germline V gene, CDR1 is MDHEN and CDR2 is SYDVKM.

The chain employs TRBV28 and TRBJ1-2, with D possibly TRBD1 on 5 matching bases. The germline V gene has CDR1 MDHEN and CDR2 SYDVKM. Trimming pared 0 bases from V and 4 bases from J, leaving 9 bases between. The length of the CDR3 is 14 residues. CDR3 DNA: TGTGCCAGCAGTTTATGGGTCGGGGGCTATGGCTACACCTTC. It yields the protein CASSLWVGGYGYTF.

This clone was seen a few times. The chain is built from TRBV14 and TRBJ2-1; no clear D. The CDR3 runs to 11 residues. CDR1 SGHDN and CDR2 FVKESK come from the germline V gene. V was clipped by 3 bases and J by 9 bases, with 6 bases between them. CDR3 sequence reads: CASSQYGEQFF. CDR3 bases: TGTGCCAGCAGCCAGTATGGTGAGCAGTTCTTC.

The chain uses TRBV30 and TRBJ1-1; D gene unclear. The V end lost 1 base, the J end lost 4 bases, and 7 bases lay between the germline ends. The CDR3 totals 12 residues. Germline V gives CDR1 GTSNPN, CDR2 SVGIG (reference sequence). CDR3 nucleotide sequence: TGTGCCTGGAGTGAGGTGGGCACTGAAGCTTTCTTT. Its translation: CAWSEVGTEAFF.

The V gene is TRBV6-4, the J gene TRBJ2-3; TRBD2 might be the D (5 bases). Germline assignment: CDR1 MRHNA and CDR2 SNTAGT. V was pared by 6 bases and J by 14 bases, with 15 bases between. CDR3 length equals 11 residues. The CDR3 sequence is CASSPGDTAYF. The CDR3 region has the DNA TGTGCCAGCAGCCCCGGGGATACAGCGTATTTT.

This clone was detected a few times. The chain recombines TRBV5-1 with TRBJ2-5; D may be TRBD1 (5 bases). Germline V gene sequence: CDR1 SGHRS, CDR2 YFSETQ. This CDR3 spans 16 amino acids. Deletions cut 0 bases from V and 2 bases from J, with 14 bases between. As DNA, the CDR3 is TGCGCCAGCAGCTTGGACCCCAACAGGTTACAAGAGACCCAGTACTTC. Protein sequence: CASSLDPNRLQETQYF.

The rearrangement joins TRBV29-1 to TRBJ1-1; tentative D call: TRBD1 (6 bases). V lost 6 bases and J 4 bases, leaving 15 bases between the germline ends. The CDR3 extends over 13 amino acids. CDR1 is SQVTM, CDR2 ANQGSEA, per germline. CDR3: CSVYRVLSTEAFF. The CDR3 region has the DNA TGCAGCGTCTACAGGGTGTTAAGCACTGAAGCTTTCTTT.

The chain joins TRBV2 to TRBJ2-2; D is unclear. The CDR3 extends over 15 amino acids. Per the germline V gene, CDR1 is SNHLY and CDR2 is FYNNEI. The ends were cut back, 5 bases at V and 2 bases at J, with 12 bases in the middle. The CDR3 loop is CASSLDQPNTGELFF. CDR3 DNA sequence: TGTGCCAGCAGTCTCGACCAACCTAACACCGGGGAGCTGTTTTTT.

The genes are TRBV6-5 and TRBJ2-3; D not certain. Germline V gives CDR1 MNHEY, CDR2 SVGAGI. The length of the CDR3 is 15 residues. Trimming removed 0 bases at V and 0 bases at J, with 7 bases between. The CDR3 loop is CASSYSDYSTDTQYF. The CDR3 nucleotides read TGTGCCAGCAGTTACTCTGATTATAGCACAGATACGCAGTATTTT.